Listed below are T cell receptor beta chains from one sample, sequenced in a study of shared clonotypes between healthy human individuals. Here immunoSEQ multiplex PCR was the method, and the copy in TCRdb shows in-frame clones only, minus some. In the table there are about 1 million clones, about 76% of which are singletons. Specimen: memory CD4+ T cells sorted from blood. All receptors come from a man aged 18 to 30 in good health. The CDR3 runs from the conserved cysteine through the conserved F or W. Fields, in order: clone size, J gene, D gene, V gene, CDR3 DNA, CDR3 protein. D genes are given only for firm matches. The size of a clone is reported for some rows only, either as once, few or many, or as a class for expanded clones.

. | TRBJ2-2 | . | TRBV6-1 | TGTGCCAGCACCTTCCGAAGCTCGAACACCGGGGAGCTGTTTTTT | CASTFRSSNTGELFF
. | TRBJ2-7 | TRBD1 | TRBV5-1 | TGCGCCAGCAGCTTGGCCTTCGGACAGGGGGGCTACGAGCAGTACTTC | CASSLAFGQGGYEQYF
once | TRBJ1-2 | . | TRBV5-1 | TGCGCCAGCAGCTTGCCAGGGGCTAACTATGGCTACACCTTC | CASSLPGANYGYTF
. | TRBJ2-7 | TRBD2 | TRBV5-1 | TGCGCCAGCAGCTTGGGAGCGGGGCTCGGGGAGCAGTACTTC | CASSLGAGLGEQYF
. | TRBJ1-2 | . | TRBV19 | TGTGCCAGTAGTGATGGGCCTATTAAAGGCTACACCTTC | CASSDGPIKGYTF
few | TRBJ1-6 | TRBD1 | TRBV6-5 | TGTGCCAGCAGCGATAGACAGGGGTATTCACCCCTCCACTTT | CASSDRQGYSPLHF
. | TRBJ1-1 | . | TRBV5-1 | TGCGCCAGCAGCTTGTCTGGGACTATAAACACTGAAGCTTTCTTT | CASSLSGTINTEAFF
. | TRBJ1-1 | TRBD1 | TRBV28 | TGTGCCAGCAGAATAAACGGACAGGAGAACACTGAAGCTTTCTTT | CASRINGQENTEAFF
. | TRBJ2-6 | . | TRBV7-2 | TGTGCCAGCAGCTCTAGACAGAGCTCTGGGGCCAACGTCCTGACTTTC | CASSSRQSSGANVLTF
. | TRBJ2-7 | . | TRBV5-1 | TGCGCCAGCAGCTTGGCGTCGAGAAGCTCCTACGAGCAGTACTTC | CASSLASRSSYEQYF
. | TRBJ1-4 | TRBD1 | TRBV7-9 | TGTGCCAGCAGCTTAGAAAGGACAGGGCGAGAAAAACTGTTTTTT | CASSLERTGREKLFF
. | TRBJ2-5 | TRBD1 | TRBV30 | TGTGCCTGTATGACAGGGGGTAAGAGAGAGACCCAGTACTTC | CACMTGGKRETQYF
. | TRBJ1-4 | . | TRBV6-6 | TGTGCCAGCAGCCGGCCAACTAATGAAAAACTGTTTTTT | CASSRPTNEKLFF
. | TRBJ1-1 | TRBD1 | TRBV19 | TGTGCCAGTAGTACCGGACTCGGACAGGGGGCCATTAGGACTGAAGCTTTCTTT | CASSTGLGQGAIRTEAFF
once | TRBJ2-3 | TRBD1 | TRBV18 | TGTGCCAGCTCACCACCGAAGGGACAGACCACAGATACGCAGTATTTT | CASSPPKGQTTDTQYF
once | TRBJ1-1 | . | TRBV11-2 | TGTGCCAGCAGCTCCGTCGGGGGCCACAACACTGAAGCTTTCTTT | CASSSVGGHNTEAFF
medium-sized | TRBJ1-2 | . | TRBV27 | TGTGCCAGCAGCCTCGGAGGCGCCCATACGGGGGGCTACACCTTC | CASSLGGAHTGGYTF
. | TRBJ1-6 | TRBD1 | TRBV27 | TGTGCCAGCAGTTCCTCCCAGCCAGGGGGGAATTCACCCCTCCACTTT | CASSSSQPGGNSPLHF
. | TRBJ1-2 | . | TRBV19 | TGTGCCAGTAGAAATGACAGGTCTGAGCGTGGCTACACCTTC | CASRNDRSERGYTF
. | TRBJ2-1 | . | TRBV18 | TGTGCCAGCTCACCAGGGGCGGTTTCCTACAATGAGCAGTTCTTC | CASSPGAVSYNEQFF
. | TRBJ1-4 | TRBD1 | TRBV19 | TGTGCCAGTAGAAGGGACAGGGAAGGGAGATATAATGAAAAACTGTTTTTT | CASRRDREGRYNEKLFF
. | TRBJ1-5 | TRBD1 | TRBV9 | TGTGCCAGCAGCGTAGGTCTAGACAGGGGCAATCAGCCCCAGCATTTT | CASSVGLDRGNQPQHF
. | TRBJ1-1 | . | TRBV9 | TGTGCCAGCAGCGTAGGACCGACGAACACTGAAGCTTTCTTT | CASSVGPTNTEAFF
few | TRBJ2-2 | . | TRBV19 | TGTGCCAGTAGTATCAGGGGACTCGGCCAATTTTCCGGGGAGCTGTTTTTT | CASSIRGLGQFSGELFF
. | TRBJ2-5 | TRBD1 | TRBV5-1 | TGCGCCAGCAGCTGGGGACCGGGACAGGGTTTGAGGGAGACCCAGTACTTC | CASSWGPGQGLRETQYF
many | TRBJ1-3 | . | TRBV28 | TGTGCCAGCAGTTTAGGGGGTGGTCTATGGAACACCATATATTTT | CASSLGGGLWNTIYF
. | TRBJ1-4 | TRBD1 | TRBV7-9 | TGTGCCAGCAGCACTCGGACAGGGTTGAATGAAAAACTGTTTTTT | CASSTRTGLNEKLFF
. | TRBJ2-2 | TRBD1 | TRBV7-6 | TGTGCCAGCAGCCAAGGACAGGGGTTGAACACCGGGGAGCTGTTTTTT | CASSQGQGLNTGELFF
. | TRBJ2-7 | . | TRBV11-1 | TGTGCCAGCAGCTTAGAGGCTGGTTACGAGCAGTACTTC | CASSLEAGYEQYF
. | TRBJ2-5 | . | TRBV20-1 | TGCAGTGCTAGCAAAGAGACCCAGTACTTC | CSASKETQYF
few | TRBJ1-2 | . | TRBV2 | TGTGCCAGCAGGGCATTGGGGGAGGGCTACACCTTC | CASRALGEGYTF
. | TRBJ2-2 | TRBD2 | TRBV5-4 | TGTGCCAGCAGCCCCAGACTAGCGGGGAACACCGGGGAGCTGTTTTTT | CASSPRLAGNTGELFF
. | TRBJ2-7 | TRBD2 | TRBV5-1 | TGCGCCAGCAGCTTGGAAGGTAGCGGGGGAGGCGAGCAGTACTTC | CASSLEGSGGGEQYF